The 18 T cell receptor beta chains listed next were all sequenced from one sample in a study of blood T cell repertoires in COVID-19. Sequencing was performed with immunoSEQ multiplex PCR; in TCRdb, only in-frame clones are kept and a portion is missing. The data contain about 35,000 clones, roughly 88% of them singletons. The sequencing sample was made of peripheral blood. Source of these receptors: a human donor in a cohort sampled during active COVID-19.

The V and J genes are TRBV28 and TRBJ2-6; D is uncertain. The V gene lost 3 bases and the J gene lost 0 bases, with 6 bases spanning the gap. From germline, CDR1 is MDHEN and CDR2 SYDVKM. This CDR3 is built from 15 residues. The CDR3 bases are TGTGCCAGCAGTTTTATCCTCTCTGGGGCCAACGTCCTGACTTTC. Its translation: CASSFILSGANVLTF. The full variable domain, rest sourced from reference TRBV28 and TRBJ2-6, is DVKVTQSSRYLVKRTGEKVFLECVQDMDHENMFWYRQDPGLGLRLIYFSYDVKMKEKGDIPEGYSVSREKKERFSLILESASTNQTSMYLCASSFILSGANVLTFGAGSRLTVL.

The chain has TRBV19 and TRBJ2-1, with 11 bases that match TRBD2. The germline gives CDR1 LNHDA, CDR2 SQIVND (reference sequence). The CDR3 is made up of 20 amino acids. Unmatched junction bases numbered 13, after V lost 3 bases and J lost 0 bases. The CDR3 sequence is CASSMSLAGGLTSSYNEQFF. CDR3 DNA: TGTGCCAGTAGTATGTCTCTAGCGGGAGGTCTTACAAGCTCCTACAATGAGCAGTTCTTC. Looking up the rest from reference TRBV19 and TRBJ2-1 gives the full variable domain: DGGITQSPKYLFRKEGQNVTLSCEQNLNHDAMYWYRQDPGQGLRLIYYSQIVNDFQKGDIAEGYSVSREKKESFPLTVTSAQKNPTAFYLCASSMSLAGGLTSSYNEQFFGPGTRLTVL.

CDR3 DNA sequence: TGTGCCAGTAGTACATACAGGACGAGTAACTATGGCTACACCTTC. Its translation is CASSTYRTSNYGYTF. The rearrangement links TRBV19 to TRBJ1-2, with TRBD1 as a possible D gene (5 bases). Germline V gene sequence: CDR1 LNHDA, CDR2 SQIVND (reference sequence). Trimming pared 4 bases from V and 1 base from J, leaving 13 bases between. The CDR3 spans 15 residues.

This sequence joins TRBV3-1 (or the pseudogene TRBV3-2) and TRBJ1-1; TRBD1 matches 8 bases. The J segment lost 6 bases and the V segment lost 5 bases, leaving 5 bases of the junction unmatched. The CDR3 contains 13 residues. The germline gives CDR1 LGHDT, CDR2 YNNKEL (reference sequence). The CDR3 is CASSYRTGSEAFF. The CDR3 DNA sequence: TGTGCCAGCAGCTACAGGACAGGGTCTGAAGCTTTCTTT.

The genes are TRBV6-6 and TRBJ1-1; D may be TRBD1 (6 bases). The CDR3 runs to 14 residues. The V end lost 7 bases, the J end lost 4 bases, and 16 bases lay between the germline ends. Germline lookup yields CDR1 MNHNY and CDR2 SVGAGI (reference sequence). In DNA, the CDR3 is TGTGCCAGCAACAAAGGGGGGGCGGGCACTGAAGCTTTCTTT. Amino acids: CASNKGGAGTEAFF.

The J gene is TRBJ1-6, the V gene TRBV7-9; D is uncertain. With 5 bases removed from V and 1 base from J, the gap between germline ends came to 6 bases. Germline loops: CDR1 SEHNR, CDR2 FQNEAQ (reference sequence). CDR3 length equals 14 residues. The CDR3 DNA reads TGTGCCAGCAGCCCCCAATCCTATAATTCACCCCTCCACTTT. This translates into CASSPQSYNSPLHF.

The gene calls are TRBV18 and TRBJ1-6, with D possibly matching TRBD1 (5 bases). The germline V and J ends were trimmed by 3 bases and 7 bases, with 13 bases remaining between them. CDR3 size: 15 residues. Germline V gene data show CDR1 as KGHSH and CDR2 as LQKENI. DNA of the CDR3: TGTGCCAGCTCACCCACCAGGGCGATCAATTCACCCCTCCACTTT. Translation gives CASSPTRAINSPLHF.

The rearrangement uses TRBV7-9 and TRBJ1-1; 7 nucleotides line up with TRBD1. V lost 1 base to trimming and J lost 4 bases; unmatched junction nucleotides: 3. The germline CDR1 and CDR2 sequences are SEHNR and FQNEAQ (reference sequence). The CDR3 contains 14 residues. The CDR3 is CASSLVGQLTEAFF. CDR3 in DNA: TGTGCCAGCAGCTTAGTGGGACAGCTCACTGAAGCTTTCTTT.

The chain has TRBV12-3 or TRBV12-4 and TRBJ2-5; TRBD1 is a possible D gene (6 bases). The CDR3 totals 13 residues. Trimming took 4 bases from V and 3 from J, leaving 9 bases between them. CDR3 DNA: TGTGCCAGCAGTTCGGACAGAGAAGAGACCCAGTACTTC. Protein: CASSSDREETQYF.

The chain employs TRBV18 and TRBJ2-1; a weak D match, TRBD2 (5 bases). Germline-derived CDR1 and CDR2 are KGHSH and LQKENI. V lost 6 bases and J lost 7, with 10 bases in between. The CDR3 loop spans 12 amino acids. The CDR3 DNA is TGTGCCAGCTCGAGGGCCCGGAATGAGCAGTTCTTC. It specifies CASSRARNEQFF.

The chain employs TRBV6-5 and TRBJ1-1; no definite D call. This CDR3 has 12 amino acids. Germline CDR1 reads MNHEY; CDR2 reads SVGAGI. V gave up 7 bases and J gave up 10 bases, with 16 bases separating them. This chain's CDR3 is CASISDRGRAFF. The CDR3 region has the DNA TGTGCCAGCATCTCAGATCGGGGTAGAGCTTTCTTT.

This chain uses TRBV4-3 with TRBJ2-4, with TRBD2 matching 8 bases. V dropped 2 bases and J dropped 4; count of bases not matched to a gene: 1. The germline CDR1 and CDR2 sequences are LGHNA and YSLEER. The CDR3 is 14 amino acids. The CDR3 DNA follows: TGCGCCAGCAGCCAAAGCGGGGGAAAAAACATTCAGTACTTC. The encoded protein is CASSQSGGKNIQYF.

This clone has a single count. V and J are TRBV11-2 and TRBJ1-2; possibly TRBD1 for D (6 bases). V was clipped by 3 bases and J by 4 bases, with 18 bases between them. CDR1 SGHAT and CDR2 FQNNGV come from the germline V gene. The CDR3 covers 16 residues. Written as DNA, the CDR3 is TGTGCCAGCAGCTTTGGGCAGGGGCCGGGGATCTATGGCTACACCTTC. It translates to CASSFGQGPGIYGYTF.

The chain couples TRBV6-5 to TRBJ2-2; 7 nucleotides agree with TRBD1. This CDR3 is 12 amino acids long. Germline trimming cut 9 bases from V and 6 bases from J; bases unmatched to any gene: 4. CDR1 and CDR2 (germline): MNHEY, SVGAGI. CDR3 nucleotide sequence: TGTGCCAGTTCAGGGGGTTCCGGGGAGCTGTTTTTT. It is translated as CASSGGSGELFF.

The J gene is TRBJ2-3, the V gene TRBV7-2; TRBD2 matches 10 bases. This CDR3 spans 17 amino acids. Germline CDR1 reads SGHTA; CDR2 reads FQGNSA. V lost 5 bases, J lost 8 bases, and 16 bases stayed unmatched. The CDR3 DNA is TGTGCCAGCAGCCCCCCCTCCACTAGCGGGAAAGGAGGTACGCAGTATTTT. It is translated as CASSPPSTSGKGGTQYF.

The genes are TRBV7-2 and TRBJ2-3, with 10 bases fitting TRBD2. CDR3 length equals 16 residues. Germline V gene sequence: CDR1 SGHTA, CDR2 FQGNSA. V shed 1 base, J shed 3 bases, and the junction held 4 bases outside the gene matches. The CDR3 coding sequence is TGTGCCAGCAGCTTAGTAGCGGGGGGAGGGACAGATACGCAGTATTTT. It codes for CASSLVAGGGTDTQYF.

This chain uses TRBV4-3 with TRBJ2-1, with 13 positions matching TRBD2. Germline assignment: CDR1 LGHNA and CDR2 YSLEER. The CDR3 contains 17 residues. V dropped 1 base and J dropped 1; count of bases not matched to a gene: 1. Here the CDR3 reads CASSQGTSGGSYNEQFF. CDR3 nucleotide sequence: TGCGCCAGCAGCCAAGGGACTAGCGGGGGATCCTACAATGAGCAGTTCTTC.

J is TRBJ2-7 and V is TRBV28; TRBD2 agrees at 10 bases. Unmatched junction bases numbered 10, after V lost 6 bases and J lost 2 bases. CDR3 length: 16 amino acids. The V gene's germline CDR1 is MDHEN and CDR2 SYDVKM. This chain's CDR3 is CASSTGGLAAPYEQYF. In DNA, the CDR3 is TGTGCCAGCAGCACCGGAGGACTAGCGGCCCCCTACGAGCAGTACTTC.